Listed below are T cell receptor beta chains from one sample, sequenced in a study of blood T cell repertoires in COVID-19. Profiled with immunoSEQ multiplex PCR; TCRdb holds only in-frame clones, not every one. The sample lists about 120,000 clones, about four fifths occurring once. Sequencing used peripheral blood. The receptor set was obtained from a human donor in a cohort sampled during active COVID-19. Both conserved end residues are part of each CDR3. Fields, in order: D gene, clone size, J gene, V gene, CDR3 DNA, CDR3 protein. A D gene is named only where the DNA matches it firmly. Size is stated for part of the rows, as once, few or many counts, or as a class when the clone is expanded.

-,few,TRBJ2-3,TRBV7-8,TGTGCCAGCAGCTCCAGTGGGGGGGCTCACCTCCTCACAGATACGCAGTATTTT,CASSSSGGAHLLTDTQYF
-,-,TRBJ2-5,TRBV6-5,TGTGCCAGCAGTTCCCCAAGCCGGGGTACCCAGTACTTC,CASSSPSRGTQYF
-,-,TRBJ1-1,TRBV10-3,TGTGCCACCGTTGGGACATCTGCTTTCTTT,CATVGTSAFF
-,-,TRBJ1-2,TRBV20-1,TGCAGTGCTAGTATTAGTAACTATGGCTACACCTTC,CSASISNYGYTF
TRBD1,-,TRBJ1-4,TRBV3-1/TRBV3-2,TGTGCCAGCAGCCAATCACAGGGGAGTACTGAAAAACTGTTTTTT,CASSQSQGSTEKLFF
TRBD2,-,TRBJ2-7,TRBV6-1,TGTGCCAGCAGTGAAGTGGGCGGGGGGGCCGAGCAGTACTTC,CASSEVGGGAEQYF
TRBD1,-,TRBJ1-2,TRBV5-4,TGTGCCAGCAGCTTGTCTCAGGGGGCAAATGGCTACACCTTC,CASSLSQGANGYTF
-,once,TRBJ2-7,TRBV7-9,TGTGCCAGCAGCCTCACTCAGTCGGACAGCCCTAAATACTACGAGCAGTACTTC,CASSLTQSDSPKYYEQYF
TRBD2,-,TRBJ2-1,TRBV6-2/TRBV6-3,TGTGCCAGCAGTTACACGGGGGGACCCTACAATGAGCAGTTCTTC,CASSYTGGPYNEQFF
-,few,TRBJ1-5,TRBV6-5,TGTGCCAGCAGCCACACCGGGAATAGCAATCAGCCCCAGCATTTT,CASSHTGNSNQPQHF
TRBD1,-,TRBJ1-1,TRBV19,TGTGCCAGTAGTACGGGACAGGGGTTCCTCACTGAAGCTTTCTTT,CASSTGQGFLTEAFF
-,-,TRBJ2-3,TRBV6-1,TGTGCCAGTCACCTGGGGGCTGGCACAGATACGCAGTATTTT,CASHLGAGTDTQYF
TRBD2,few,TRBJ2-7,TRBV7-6,TGTGCCAGCAGCTTAGGAGTAGCGGGGGGAAGCTCCTACGAGCAGTACTTC,CASSLGVAGGSSYEQYF
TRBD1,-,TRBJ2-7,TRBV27,TGTGCCAGCAGTTGGACAGGCTATAACGAGCAGTACTTC,CASSWTGYNEQYF
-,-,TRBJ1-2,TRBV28,TGTGCCAGCAGCAATACGCTATCAGGGGTGGGGTATGGCTACACCTTC,CASSNTLSGVGYGYTF
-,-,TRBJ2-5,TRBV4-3,TGCGCCAGCAGCCAAGAGTACAGTGATGGGGAGACCCAGTACTTC,CASSQEYSDGETQYF
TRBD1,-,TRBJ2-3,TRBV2,TGTGCCAGCAGTTCTACGACAGGGGCTCAGGAGCAGACAGATACGCAGTATTTT,CASSSTTGAQEQTDTQYF
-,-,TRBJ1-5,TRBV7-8,TGTGCCAGCAGCTTAGAGGGGTCCCATCAGCCCCAGCATTTT,CASSLEGSHQPQHF
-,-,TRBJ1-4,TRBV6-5,TGTGCCAGCAAGGTCAGGCCAACTAATGAAAAACTGTTTTTT,CASKVRPTNEKLFF
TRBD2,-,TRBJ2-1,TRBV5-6,TGTGCCAGCAGCTCTACCGGGACTAGCGGGTCCTACAATGAGCAGTTCTTC,CASSSTGTSGSYNEQFF
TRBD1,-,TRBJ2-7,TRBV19,TGTGCCAGTGGTACGCCTGGGACAGGGAACTACGAGCAGTACTTC,CASGTPGTGNYEQYF
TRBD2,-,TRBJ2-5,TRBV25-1,TGTGCCAGCAGTGAGAATCTAGCGGGGGGCAGGGGGACCCAGTACTTC,CASSENLAGGRGTQYF
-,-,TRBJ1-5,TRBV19,TGTGCCAGTAGTATAGGTGGTTCAGGGGGCAATCAGCCCCAGCATTTT,CASSIGGSGGNQPQHF
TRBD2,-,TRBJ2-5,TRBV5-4,TGTGCCAGCAGTGTCCCGGCGGGGGGAGGGGAGACCCAGTACTTC,CASSVPAGGGETQYF